Listed below are T cell receptor beta chains from one sample, sequenced in a study of beta chain features in type 1 diabetes. Only in-frame clones appear in the TCRdb table, and some are missing; sequencing was by immunoSEQ multiplex PCR. This repertoire shows more than 150,000 clones, about 9.8% found once; its top ten account for under 2.5%. Sequenced input: central memory CD4+ T cells from blood. The receptors come from a woman aged 18 to 35 in good health. Both conserved end residues are part of each CDR3. The order of the fields is CDR3 length, clone size, J gene, D gene, V gene, CDR3 DNA, CDR3 protein. The D gene is left open where the match is weak. Expanded clones get a size class; other rows say once, few or many, or leave the size out.

>12|NA|TRBJ2-5|NA|TRBV5-4
TGTGCCAGCGGCCTGGAGGGGGAGACCCAGTACTTC
CASGLEGETQYF
>15|NA|TRBJ1-5|NA|TRBV7-2
TGTGCCAGCAGCCCGGGTGAGGCTCAGGGTCAGCCCCAGCATTTT
CASSPGEAQGQPQHF
>14|few|TRBJ1-4|TRBD1|TRBV11-2
TGTGCCAGCAGCCCGGGACAGGTTAATGAAAAACTGTTTTTT
CASSPGQVNEKLFF
>13|few|TRBJ2-7|TRBD1|TRBV18
TGTGCCAGCTCACCCCTGGACAGGGGCGAGCAGTACTTC
CASSPLDRGEQYF
>16|NA|TRBJ2-3|TRBD2|TRBV19
TGTGCCAGTAGTATTAGAAGGGCGGGAGAGTCAGATACGCAGTATTTT
CASSIRRAGESDTQYF
>12|few|TRBJ2-1|NA|TRBV1
TGCACCAGCAGCCTTCATCCAAATGAGCAGTTCTTC
CTSSLHPNEQFF
>14|NA|TRBJ2-3|NA|TRBV10-3
TGTGCCATCAGTCCAAGCCCCAGCACAGATACGCAGTATTTT
CAISPSPSTDTQYF
>14|few|TRBJ2-7|NA|TRBV5-1
TGCGCCAGCAGCTTGGAGGTAGGGGGTTACGAGCAGTACTTC
CASSLEVGGYEQYF
>17|NA|TRBJ2-3|TRBD2|TRBV7-9
TGTGCCAGCAGCCGGGGACTAGCGGGGGGTAACACAGATACGCAGTATTTT
CASSRGLAGGNTDTQYF
>14|few|TRBJ1-4|TRBD1|TRBV6-6
TGTGCCAGCCGAAAGTCAGGGGGGAATGAAAAACTGTTTTTT
CASRKSGGNEKLFF
>13|few|TRBJ2-7|NA|TRBV6-5
TGTGCCAGCCGACAGGCCCTCTCCTACGAGCAGTACTTC
CASRQALSYEQYF
>15|NA|TRBJ2-7|TRBD2|TRBV9
TGTGCCAGCAGCGCAACTGGACTAGCGGGAGTCGAGCAGTACTTC
CASSATGLAGVEQYF
>19|few|TRBJ1-6|NA|TRBV4-3
TGCGCCAGCAGCCAAGAGGGCATCGCGGCCCAGGGTAGTAATTCACCCCTCCACTTT
CASSQEGIAAQGSNSPLHF
>13|few|TRBJ1-1|NA|TRBV29-1
TGCAGCGTTGCTTCCAGGGAGGACACTGAAGCTTTCTTT
CSVASREDTEAFF
>14|NA|TRBJ1-2|NA|TRBV29-1
TGCAGCGTTGGAGTTCAGACAAATTACTATGGCTACACCTTC
CSVGVQTNYYGYTF
>12|NA|TRBJ2-3|NA|TRBV7-2
TGTGCCAGCACCTTAAACCAGGGTACGCAGTATTTT
CASTLNQGTQYF
>13|NA|TRBJ2-1|NA|TRBV6-4
TGTGCCAGCAGTGGATCTTCGGAGGGGGAGCAGTTCTTC
CASSGSSEGEQFF
>15|NA|TRBJ2-2|TRBD2|TRBV9
TGTGCCAGCAGTATAGCGGGGGGGAACACCGGGGAGCTGTTTTTT
CASSIAGGNTGELFF
>12|few|TRBJ2-5|TRBD2|TRBV2
TGTGCCAGCCGGGAGGTCCGTCAGACCCAGTACTTC
CASREVRQTQYF
>12|NA|TRBJ2-1|NA|TRBV2
TGTGCCAGCAGTGTAGAAATAAATGAGCAGTTCTTC
CASSVEINEQFF
>15|many|TRBJ2-1|TRBD1|TRBV5-1
TGCGCCAGCAGCGCCGGACAGGCTGGGGACAATGAGCAGTTCTTC
CASSAGQAGDNEQFF
>14|few|TRBJ2-7|TRBD1|TRBV18
TGTGCCAGCTCACCCTCGACAGGGGTTTACGAGCAGTACTTC
CASSPSTGVYEQYF
>14|few|TRBJ1-6|TRBD1|TRBV7-2
TGTGCCAGCAGCCTCCAGGGGGCTGATTCACCCCTCCACTTT
CASSLQGADSPLHF
>12|NA|TRBJ2-7|TRBD1|TRBV18
TGTGCCAGCTCACTCGATCGACAGGGGGAGAACTTC
CASSLDRQGENF
>16|NA|TRBJ2-3|TRBD2|TRBV7-9
TGTGCCAGCAGCTTCAGACTAGCGGGGCTCACAGATACGCAGTATTTT
CASSFRLAGLTDTQYF
>13|few|TRBJ2-7|TRBD2|TRBV6-5
TGTGCCATCAGTGGATCCCGGGAGGACGAGCAGTACTTC
CAISGSREDEQYF
>12|NA|TRBJ1-1|NA|TRBV7-3
TGTGCCAGCAGCTTAGTAGTCACTGAAGCTTTCTTT
CASSLVVTEAFF
>17|NA|TRBJ2-2|TRBD2|TRBV18
TGTGCCAGCTCGCCGGGACTAGCGGGATTTCAAACCGGGGAGCTGTTTTTT
CASSPGLAGFQTGELFF
>14|few|TRBJ2-5|TRBD2|TRBV10-3
TGTGCCATCAGCGGACTAGCGGGAGGAGAGACCCAGTACTTC
CAISGLAGGETQYF
>15|few|TRBJ2-7|TRBD2|TRBV29-1
TGCAGCGCTGAAGGTGGGTCTAGCGGGTCCTACGAGCAGTACTTC
CSAEGGSSGSYEQYF
>18|NA|TRBJ2-7|TRBD2|TRBV5-5
TGTGCCAGCAGCTTCCGGCTGATCCTACGGGGGGGGAGCTACGAGCAGTACTTC
CASSFRLILRGGSYEQYF
>15|many|TRBJ2-7|NA|TRBV7-2
TGTGCCAGCAGCTTAGATCCCCTAGTCGCTGGCGAGCAGTACTTC
CASSLDPLVAGEQYF
>16|few|TRBJ2-2|TRBD2|TRBV7-9
TGTGCCAGCAGCCGGTCTAGCGGGAGCGGGCCCGGGGAGCTGTTTTTT
CASSRSSGSGPGELFF
>16|NA|TRBJ2-7|TRBD2|TRBV6-5
TGTGCCAGCAGTTGGACAGGAAGCGGGAGGGCTATTGAGCAGTACTTC
CASSWTGSGRAIEQYF
>15|NA|TRBJ2-2|TRBD2|TRBV30
TGTGCCTGGAGGTTGAGCGGGGGGGCAGGCGGGGAGCTGTTTTTT
CAWRLSGGAGGELFF
>19|NA|TRBJ2-6|TRBD1|TRBV30
TGTGCCTGGAGTGTACGGGACAGGAGTGCCCCTCTGGGGGCCAACGTCCTGACTTTC
CAWSVRDRSAPLGANVLTF
>14|NA|TRBJ2-5|TRBD2|TRBV6-6
TGTGCCAGCAGCATGGGACTAGCGGAAGAGACCCAGTACTTC
CASSMGLAEETQYF
>14|few|TRBJ1-1|TRBD1|TRBV29-1
TGCAGCGTTCAGGACAGGATCATGAACACTGAAGCTTTCTTT
CSVQDRIMNTEAFF
>14|NA|TRBJ2-1|NA|TRBV7-9
TGTGCCAGCAGCGCCCGGGACACTAACAATGAGCAGTTCTTC
CASSARDTNNEQFF
>13|few|TRBJ1-2|TRBD1|TRBV30
TGTGCCTGGAACAGGGGCCTTAACTATGGCTACACCTTC
CAWNRGLNYGYTF
>15|few|TRBJ2-1|NA|TRBV11-2
TGTGCCAGCAGCTTAGACCAGTCTTCCTACAATGAGCAGTTCTTC
CASSLDQSSYNEQFF
>13|NA|TRBJ1-2|NA|TRBV6-5
TGTGCCAGCAGTGAAGGGGCAGACTATGGCTACACCTTC
CASSEGADYGYTF
>15|NA|TRBJ1-5|NA|TRBV6-1
TGTGCCAGCAGTGTCTCTCGGGGGAGCAATCAGCCCCAGCATTTT
CASSVSRGSNQPQHF
>15|NA|TRBJ2-1|TRBD2|TRBV5-1
TGCGCCAGCAGCTCGCTAGCGGGGGGGCACAATGAGCAGTTCTTC
CASSSLAGGHNEQFF
>13|few|TRBJ1-1|NA|TRBV2
TGTGCCAGCAGTGATCAGGGAAACACTGAAGCTTTCTTT
CASSDQGNTEAFF
>15|few|TRBJ2-1|TRBD2|TRBV5-4
TGTGCCAGCAGCTTAGCGGGAGCTACCTACAATGAGCAGTTCTTC
CASSLAGATYNEQFF